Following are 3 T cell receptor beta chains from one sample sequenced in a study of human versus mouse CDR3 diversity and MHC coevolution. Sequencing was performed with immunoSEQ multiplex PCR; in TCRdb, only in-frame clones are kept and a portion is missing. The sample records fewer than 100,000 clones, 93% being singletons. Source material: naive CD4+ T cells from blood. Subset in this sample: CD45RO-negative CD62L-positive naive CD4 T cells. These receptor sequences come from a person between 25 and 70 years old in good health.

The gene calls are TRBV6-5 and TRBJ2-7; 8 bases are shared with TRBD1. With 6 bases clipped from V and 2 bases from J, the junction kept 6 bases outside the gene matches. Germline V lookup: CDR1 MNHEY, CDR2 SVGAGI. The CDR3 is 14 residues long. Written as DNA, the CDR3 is TGTGCCAGCAGAACGACAGGGGTTACCTACGAGCAGTACTTC. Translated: CASRTTGVTYEQYF.

The CDR3 sequence is CASSQEGASKNIQYF. CDR3 coding DNA: TGTGCCAGCAGCCAAGAGGGGGCCTCCAAAAACATTCAGTACTTC. The chain links TRBV7-8 to TRBJ2-4; 7 bases map to TRBD1. Trimming removed 5 bases from V and 2 bases from J; junction bases left unmatched: 6. The CDR3 sequence is 15 residues long. The germline CDR1 and CDR2 sequences are SGHVS and FQNEAQ.

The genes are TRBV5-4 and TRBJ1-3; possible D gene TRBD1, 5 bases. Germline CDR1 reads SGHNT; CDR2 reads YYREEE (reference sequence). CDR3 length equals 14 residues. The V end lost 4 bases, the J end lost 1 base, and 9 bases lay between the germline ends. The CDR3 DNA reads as TGTGCCAGCAGCCTAGGGGATTCTGGAAACACCATATATTTT. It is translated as CASSLGDSGNTIYF.